These 32 T cell receptor beta chains were sequenced from one sample in a study of blood T cell repertoires in COVID-19. TCRdb's copy holds only in-frame clones and misses some; the assay was immunoSEQ multiplex PCR. The sample carries about 320,000 clones, 75% to 85% recorded once. The sample comprised peripheral blood. The receptor source for this set is a human donor in a cohort sampled during active COVID-19.

This chain joins TRBV20-1 and TRBJ2-3; 7 positions agree with TRBD2. The ends lost 5 bases at V and 3 bases at J; junction bases unmatched: 11. This CDR3 is 15 amino acids long. Germline V CDR1 and CDR2: DFQATT, SNEGSKA (reference sequence). CDR3 residues: CSARAAGLGTDTQYF. As DNA, the CDR3 is TGCAGTGCTCGTGCAGCGGGGCTGGGGACAGATACGCAGTATTTT.

The chain combines TRBV24-1 with TRBJ1-2; no definite D call. The CDR3 runs to 13 residues. With 4 bases removed from V and 2 bases from J, the gap between germline ends came to 7 bases. Germline-derived CDR1 and CDR2 are KGHDR and SFDVKD. CDR3 DNA sequence: TGTGCCACCAGTGACAGAAGAAACTATGGCTACACCTTC. Protein: CATSDRRNYGYTF.

The chain has TRBV18 and TRBJ2-7; 9 positions match TRBD1. Germline assignment: CDR1 KGHSH and CDR2 LQKENI. The CDR3 consists of 15 residues. V gave up 1 base and J gave up 2 bases; unmatched junction bases: 3. CDR3 amino acids: CASSPRGTGTYEQYF. The CDR3 DNA follows: TGTGCCAGCTCACCACGAGGGACAGGGACCTACGAGCAGTACTTC.

The CDR3 loop is CATTGCSLNYEQYF. The CDR3 coding sequence is TGTGCCACCACAGGGTGTAGTTTAAACTACGAGCAGTACTTC. The chain recombines TRBV21-1 with TRBJ2-7; the table calls TRBD1, which could not be checked here. TRBV21-1 is a pseudogene segment. This CDR3 has 14 amino acids.

The V and J genes are TRBV19 and TRBJ2-1; TRBD2 matches 14 bases. V lost 5 bases, J lost 5 bases, and 2 bases stayed unmatched. Germline V gene data show CDR1 as LNHDA and CDR2 as SQIVND (reference sequence). This CDR3 comprises 15 residues. This CDR3 is CASSRTSGGHNEQFF. CDR3 nucleotide sequence: TGTGCCAGTAGTCGGACTAGCGGGGGGCACAATGAGCAGTTCTTC. Full variable domain (remainder filled in from reference TRBV19 and TRBJ2-1): DGGITQSPKYLFRKEGQNVTLSCEQNLNHDAMYWYRQDPGQGLRLIYYSQIVNDFQKGDIAEGYSVSREKKESFPLTVTSAQKNPTAFYLCASSRTSGGHNEQFFGPGTRLTVL.

The chain employs TRBV6-2 or TRBV6-3 and TRBJ1-1, with a weak D call TRBD1 (5 bases). V lost 6 bases and J 1 base, leaving 15 bases between the germline ends. Germline lookup yields CDR1 MNHEY and CDR2 SVGEGT. The CDR3 contains 15 residues. Here the CDR3 reads CASSEPLGANTEAFF. CDR3 sequence (DNA): TGTGCCAGCAGCGAGCCCTTAGGGGCGAACACTGAAGCTTTCTTT.

This clone showed up just once. The chain couples TRBV30 to TRBJ2-7, with D possibly TRBD1 on 5 matching bases. The CDR3 length is 14 residues. The germline CDR1 and CDR2 sequences are GTSNPN and SVGIG (reference sequence). V lost 5 bases and J lost 0, with 14 bases in between. The DNA for the CDR3 is TGTGCCTGGCAAAAGACAGAACTCTCCTACGAGCAGTACTTC. Translating it yields CAWQKTELSYEQYF.

This chain links TRBV7-6 with TRBJ2-7; 9 bases fit TRBD1. Losses at the gene ends were 5 bases for V and 3 bases for J; bases not matched to a gene: 2. This CDR3 is 13 amino acids long. From germline, CDR1 is SGHVS and CDR2 FNYEAQ. Here the CDR3 reads CASSRDRDYEQYF. The CDR3 nucleotides are TGTGCCAGCAGCCGGGACAGGGACTACGAGCAGTACTTC.

The V and J genes are TRBV23-1 and TRBJ2-7; D uncertain. TRBV23-1 counts as an open reading frame of uncertain function. Trimming stripped 4 bases from V and 2 bases from J, with 9 bases between. This CDR3 has 13 residues. CDR3 in DNA: TGCGCCAGCAGTCGCAGGTACCCCTACGAGCAGTACTTC. Encoded protein: CASSRRYPYEQYF.

This clone was seen only once. The chain carries TRBV24-1 and TRBJ2-5; maybe TRBD1 (5 bases). Germline lookup yields CDR1 KGHDR and CDR2 SFDVKD. The CDR3 has 11 residues. The V gene lost 7 bases and the J gene lost 4 bases, with 6 bases spanning the gap. Written as DNA, the CDR3 is TGTGCCACCAGGCAGGGAGAGACCCAGTACTTC. As protein: CATRQGETQYF.

The gene calls are TRBV27 and TRBJ2-1; 7 bases fit TRBD1. The V gene's germline CDR1 is MNHEY and CDR2 SMNVEV (reference sequence). The J segment lost 3 bases and the V segment lost 5 bases, leaving 10 bases of the junction unmatched. The CDR3 has 16 amino acids. For the CDR3, the DNA is TGTGCCAGCAGTCAACCCGCCGGGACAGTCTACAATGAGCAGTTCTTC. It encodes CASSQPAGTVYNEQFF.

The J gene is TRBJ2-3, the V gene TRBV6-5; 7 bases are shared with TRBD2. CDR1 MNHEY and CDR2 SVGAGI come from the germline V gene. The CDR3 sequence is 14 residues long. The V gene end was trimmed by 7 bases and the J gene end by 5 bases; junction bases not matched to a gene: 9. The CDR3 region is CASTTGGREDTQYF. The CDR3 DNA is TGTGCCAGCACCACTGGGGGGAGGGAAGATACGCAGTATTTT.

CDR3 region: CASSVVGQGRGEQYF. The CDR3 bases are TGTGCCAGCAGCGTGGTGGGACAGGGGAGGGGCGAGCAGTACTTC. The V and J genes are TRBV5-6 and TRBJ2-7; TRBD1 matches 10 bases. The J segment lost 6 bases and the V segment lost 4 bases, leaving 10 bases of the junction unmatched. Germline loops: CDR1 SGHDT, CDR2 YYEEEE. The CDR3 has 15 residues.

The table lists this clone with a count of one. This chain links TRBV4-1 with TRBJ2-7, with D possibly TRBD1 on 6 matching bases. V dropped 3 bases and J dropped 3 bases, with 15 bases sitting between them. CDR3 length: 15 residues. Germline loops: CDR1 MGHRA, CDR2 YSYEKL. Here the CDR3 DNA reads TGCGCCAGCAGCCATTCCGGGACAAAGGTCTACGAGCAGTACTTC. It is translated as CASSHSGTKVYEQYF.

The chain carries TRBV7-9 and TRBJ2-7; maybe TRBD2 (5 bases). Germline CDR1 reads SEHNR; CDR2 reads FQNEAQ (reference sequence). The CDR3 spans 14 residues. V gave up 11 bases and J gave up 0 bases, with 17 bases separating them. The CDR3 DNA reads as TGTGCCCTAGCAAGTCAGCGGACCTCCTACGAGCAGTACTTC. Protein sequence: CALASQRTSYEQYF.

V gene TRBV2 combines with J gene TRBJ1-1; D uncertain. This CDR3 has 14 amino acids. Trimming took 2 bases from V and 2 from J, leaving 9 bases between them. The germline V gene encodes CDR1 SNHLY and CDR2 FYNNEI. The CDR3 DNA sequence: TGTGCCAGCAGTGAAATAACCAGAAACACTGAAGCTTTCTTT. Residues: CASSEITRNTEAFF.

This clone was seen only a few times. The rearrangement joins TRBV20-1 to TRBJ2-3; no clear D. Trimming removed 3 bases from V and 0 bases from J, with 7 bases in between. CDR1 is DFQATT and CDR2 is SNEGSKA in the germline V gene (reference sequence). The CDR3 covers 13 residues. The CDR3 nucleotides are TGCAGTGCTAGTGCCGGTAGCACAGATACGCAGTATTTT. The encoded protein is CSASAGSTDTQYF.

The chain employs TRBV20-1 and TRBJ1-5; D not resolved. Germline-derived CDR1 and CDR2 are DFQATT and SNEGSKA (reference sequence). V lost 3 bases to trimming and J lost 0 bases, with 9 bases between them. CDR3 size: 14 residues. The CDR3: CSASPADSNQPQHF. The DNA of the CDR3 is TGCAGTGCTAGTCCCGCGGATAGCAATCAGCCCCAGCATTTT.

The sample holds a few counts of this clone. V usage is TRBV7-2 and J usage is TRBJ2-1, with D possibly being TRBD2 (6 bases). Germline V lookup: CDR1 SGHTA, CDR2 FQGNSA. This CDR3 spans 14 amino acids. V was clipped by 3 bases and J by 12 bases, with 18 bases between them. This CDR3 reads CASSFRDSMSGQFF. CDR3 coding DNA: TGTGCCAGCAGCTTCCGGGACTCAATGAGTGGGCAGTTCTTC.

The chain has TRBV18 and TRBJ1-1, with D possibly being TRBD1 (6 bases). The V gene lost 1 base and the J gene lost 4 bases, with 10 bases spanning the gap. This CDR3 contains 14 residues. Germline V gene data show CDR1 as KGHSH and CDR2 as LQKENI. As DNA, the CDR3 is TGTGCCAGCTCACCACAGGGGGAGAGCACTGAAGCTTTCTTT. Translated: CASSPQGESTEAFF.

This clone was picked up one time. This chain links TRBV28 with TRBJ2-7; 7 nucleotides agree with TRBD2. This CDR3 has 15 residues. V trimming: 3 bases; J trimming: 2 bases; junction bases outside the gene matches: 7. Germline assignment: CDR1 MDHEN and CDR2 SYDVKM. CDR3 sequence: CASSLISGSAYEQYF. In DNA form, the CDR3 reads TGTGCCAGCAGTTTGATTAGCGGGTCAGCCTACGAGCAGTACTTC.

V and J are TRBV24-1 and TRBJ2-2, with a weak D call TRBD1 (6 bases). Germline loops: CDR1 KGHDR, CDR2 SFDVKD. Trimming left V 3 bases short and J 1 base short, with 17 bases between. The CDR3 has 18 residues. The CDR3 nucleotides are TGTGCCACCAGTGATCTCTATCGGGACACCATGAACACCGGGGAGCTGTTTTTT. Residues: CATSDLYRDTMNTGELFF.

The chain links TRBV15 to TRBJ2-7; weak D call: TRBD1 (6 bases). Germline V CDR1 and CDR2: LNHNV, YYDKDF (reference sequence). Deletions cut 0 bases from V and 5 bases from J, with 14 bases between. The CDR3 consists of 15 residues. The CDR3 reads CATSRDGQGFNEQYF. CDR3 sequence (DNA): TGTGCCACCAGCAGAGATGGGCAGGGGTTTAACGAGCAGTACTTC.

This chain connects TRBV25-1 to TRBJ1-6; D not certain. The CDR3 spans 16 residues. Germline CDR1 MGHDK, CDR2 SYGVNS. V shed 0 bases and J shed 0 bases, with 6 bases lying between them. In nucleotides, the CDR3 is TGTGCCAGCAGTGAATACGGGAGCTCCTATAATTCACCCCTCCACTTT. Encoded protein: CASSEYGSSYNSPLHF.

The rearrangement joins TRBV12-3 or TRBV12-4 to TRBJ2-5; the D is unclear. The CDR3 sequence is 12 residues long. V lost 4 bases and J 5 bases, leaving 8 bases between the germline ends. CDR3 region: CASSYGRETQYF. CDR3 nucleotide sequence: TGTGCCAGCAGTTATGGTCGGGAGACCCAGTACTTC.

This sequence joins TRBV3-1 (or the pseudogene TRBV3-2) and TRBJ2-2, with 10 bases matching TRBD2. This CDR3 is 15 amino acids long. Germline V gene lookup returns CDR1 LGHDT and CDR2 YNNKEL (reference sequence). The V segment lost 7 bases and the J segment 4 bases; nucleotides outside the gene matches: 6. CDR3 coding DNA: TGTGCCAGCAACCCAGCGGGGGGGCTCACCGGGGAGCTGTTTTTT. This encodes CASNPAGGLTGELFF.

The chain couples TRBV20-1 to TRBJ1-6; the D is unclear. Germline CDR1 reads DFQATT; CDR2 reads SNEGSKA (reference sequence). Trimming took off 1 base at V and 11 bases at J, with 3 bases between the two ends. The CDR3 covers 10 residues. The CDR3 DNA is TGCAGTGCTAGAGGGCCACCCCTCCACTTT. Its translation: CSARGPPLHF.

V is TRBV11-2 and J is TRBJ2-6; D is perhaps TRBD1 (5 bases). With 5 bases removed from V and 0 bases from J, the gap between germline ends came to 11 bases. The CDR3 consists of 16 residues. Per germline, CDR1 SGHAT and CDR2 FQNNGV. CDR3 in DNA: TGTGCCAGCAGCCGTGGACACTTCTCTGGGGCCAACGTCCTGACTTTC. Its protein product is CASSRGHFSGANVLTF.

J is TRBJ2-7 and V is TRBV20-1; weak D call: TRBD2 (6 bases). Germline loops: CDR1 DFQATT, CDR2 SNEGSKA (reference sequence). The V gene lost 1 base and the J gene lost 8 bases, with 9 bases spanning the gap. There are 11 residues in the CDR3. CDR3 protein: CSARGGVQQYF. For the CDR3, the DNA is TGCAGTGCTAGAGGCGGGGTCCAGCAGTACTTC.

This clone was seen only a few times. This chain connects TRBV12-5 to TRBJ1-3; D is perhaps TRBD1 (6 bases). Trimming removed 10 bases from V and 0 bases from J, with 13 bases in between. Per germline, CDR1 LGHNT and CDR2 FRNRAP. This CDR3 is 14 amino acids long. The CDR3 loop is CATSGAFSGNTIYF. CDR3 DNA sequence: TGTGCTACCTCAGGGGCCTTCTCTGGAAACACCATATATTTT.

The V gene is TRBV5-8, the J gene TRBJ2-2; maybe TRBD1 (6 bases). The CDR3 length is 16 residues. From germline, CDR1 is SGHTS and CDR2 YDEGEE. V lost 4 bases and J lost 5, with 18 bases in between. CDR3 loop: CASSRTTGVGTGELFF. For the CDR3, the DNA is TGTGCCAGCAGCAGGACGACAGGTGTCGGGACCGGGGAGCTGTTTTTT.

V and J are TRBV2 and TRBJ2-2, with a weak D call TRBD2 (5 bases). The CDR3 is made up of 18 amino acids. V dropped 8 bases and J dropped 4 bases, with 26 bases sitting between them. CDR1 is SNHLY, CDR2 FYNNEI, per germline. The CDR3 nucleotides are TGTGCCAGCCGACATAGACTGACTATTTTCGAGAGCACCGGGGAGCTGTTTTTT. Amino acid sequence: CASRHRLTIFESTGELFF.